The 23 T cell receptor beta chains presented below share a single source sample, sequenced in a study of blood T cell repertoires in COVID-19. Libraries were prepared by immunoSEQ multiplex PCR; TCRdb keeps only in-frame clonotypes and omits some of them. In the table there are 150,000 or so clones, approximately 90% of which are singletons. Input material: peripheral blood. The receptors derive from a young man with COVID-19, enrolled during active disease.

This clone came up a few times. This chain links TRBV4-3 with TRBJ1-1; D is possibly TRBD1 (6 bases). The CDR3 covers 15 residues. The germline V gene has CDR1 LGHNA and CDR2 YSLEER. Trimming left V 6 bases short and J 6 bases short, with 20 bases between. The CDR3 protein is CASSGPSRGGSEAFF. As DNA, the CDR3 is TGCGCCAGCAGTGGACCATCTAGGGGGGGCTCTGAAGCTTTCTTT.

V usage is TRBV7-8 and J usage is TRBJ2-5, with D possibly matching TRBD1 (6 bases). The CDR3 runs to 14 residues. Trimming stripped 5 bases from V and 0 bases from J, with 10 bases between. The germline CDR1 and CDR2 sequences are SGHVS and FQNEAQ. Here the CDR3 DNA reads TGTGCCAGCAGCCGCCGGGACAACCAAGAGACCCAGTACTTC. Amino acids: CASSRRDNQETQYF.

Written as DNA, the CDR3 is TGTGCCAGCTCACCACCGACAGCCTTGAACACTGAAGCTTTCTTT. Translating gives CASSPPTALNTEAFF. This rearrangement joins TRBV18 to TRBJ1-1; a weak D match, TRBD1 (5 bases). V lost 0 bases and J lost 0, with 8 bases in between. This CDR3 contains 15 residues. The V gene's germline CDR1 is KGHSH and CDR2 LQKENI. The variable domain in full, completed from reference TRBV18 and TRBJ1-1, reads NAGVMQNPRHLVRRRGQEARLRCSPMKGHSHVYWYRQLPEEGLKFMVYLQKENIIDESGMPKERFSAEFPKEGPSILRIQQVVRGDSAAYFCASSPPTALNTEAFFGQGTRLTVV.

This rearrangement joins TRBV6-2 or TRBV6-3 to TRBJ2-1; D is perhaps TRBD2 (6 bases). This CDR3 spans 12 amino acids. Germline V gene sequence: CDR1 MNHEY, CDR2 SVGEGT. Trimming removed 2 bases from V and 14 bases from J, with 13 bases in between. In DNA, the CDR3 is TGTGCCAGCAGTTACGGAGGGAACTTTGAGTTCTTC. Translated: CASSYGGNFEFF.

This chain connects TRBV12-3 or TRBV12-4 to TRBJ1-4; no definite D call. The CDR3 spans 13 residues. Trimming shortened V by 8 bases and J by 8 bases, and 15 bases separated the two germline ends. The CDR3 region is CASRQIGVEKLFF. The CDR3 DNA sequence: TGTGCCAGCCGTCAAATCGGGGTAGAAAAACTGTTTTTT.

The chain combines TRBV7-9 with TRBJ1-2; TRBD1 matches 10 bases. The germline V gene has CDR1 SEHNR and CDR2 FQNEAQ (reference sequence). The V segment lost 5 bases and the J segment 7 bases; nucleotides outside the gene matches: 7. The length of the CDR3 is 14 residues. The CDR3 is CASSPRQGAGGYTF. CDR3 bases: TGTGCCAGCAGCCCCCGACAGGGGGCTGGTGGCTACACCTTC.

The genes are TRBV4-1 and TRBJ2-1, with 12 bases lining up with TRBD2. Germline values: CDR1 MGHRA, CDR2 YSYEKL. Trimming took 1 base from V and 2 from J; bases not matched to a gene: 3. CDR3 length: 17 amino acids. The CDR3 sequence: CASSQASGRGTYNEQFF. The CDR3 DNA follows: TGCGCCAGCAGCCAAGCTAGCGGGAGGGGGACCTACAATGAGCAGTTCTTC.

The genes are TRBV12-5 and TRBJ2-6, with D possibly matching TRBD2 (5 bases). The V end was cut by 0 bases, the J end by 0 bases, with 9 bases between. The CDR3 is 17 amino acids. The germline gives CDR1 LGHNT, CDR2 FRNRAP. The CDR3 loop is CASGLVSEGSGANVLTF. The CDR3 DNA reads as TGTGCTAGTGGTTTGGTATCTGAGGGCTCTGGGGCCAACGTCCTGACTTTC.

V usage is TRBV7-2 and J usage is TRBJ2-7; 7 bases match TRBD1. Germline CDR1 SGHTA, CDR2 FQGNSA. The CDR3 is 13 residues long. The junction had 4 bases not matched to a gene; V was cut back by 1 base and J by 7 bases. The CDR3 DNA sequence: TGTGCCAGCAGCTTAGAAGGGGGCCAGGAGCAGTACTTC. It translates to CASSLEGGQEQYF.

The chain couples TRBV5-6 to TRBJ2-3; 7 positions match TRBD1. CDR3 length: 15 amino acids. CDR1 is SGHDT, CDR2 YYEEEE, per germline. The V segment lost 1 base and the J segment 1 base; nucleotides outside the gene matches: 3. The CDR3 sequence: CASSLMGTGTDTQYF. The CDR3 DNA sequence: TGTGCCAGCAGCTTGATGGGGACAGGCACAGATACGCAGTATTTT.

The chain employs TRBV19 and TRBJ2-7; 7 nucleotides align to TRBD2. Germline V gene lookup returns CDR1 LNHDA and CDR2 SQIVND (reference sequence). Trimming removed 4 bases from V and 5 bases from J; junction bases left unmatched: 11. CDR3 length equals 15 residues. DNA of the CDR3: TGTGCCAGTAGTACCGGGGCGCGGGAGTCTGACGAGCAGTACTTC. Its translation is CASSTGARESDEQYF.

V is TRBV7-6 and J is TRBJ1-4; TRBD1 is a possible D gene (6 bases). The V gene's germline CDR1 is SGHVS and CDR2 FNYEAQ. The CDR3 contains 17 residues. V dropped 1 base and J dropped 4 bases, with 16 bases sitting between them. In nucleotides, the CDR3 is TGTGCCAGCAGCTTAGTAGTTGGGACACCAAATAATGAAAAACTGTTTTTT. This gives the protein CASSLVVGTPNNEKLFF.

CDR3 coding DNA: TGTGCCTGGTACGCAGGTCAGGGGCCCTACGAGCAGTACTTC. It is translated as CAWYAGQGPYEQYF. This chain uses TRBV30 with TRBJ2-7; tentative D call: TRBD1 (6 bases). The CDR3 contains 14 residues. Looked up from germline, CDR1 is GTSNPN and CDR2 is SVGIG (reference sequence). The V end lost 5 bases, the J end lost 2 bases, and 16 bases lay between the germline ends.

This sequence joins TRBV5-5 and TRBJ1-1, with a possible D match to TRBD1 (5 bases). CDR3 size: 14 residues. V was clipped by 4 bases and J by 0 bases, with 10 bases between them. Germline CDR1 is SGHKS and CDR2 is YYEKEE (reference sequence). The CDR3 DNA reads TGTGCCAGCAGCCCTGGGGCTATGAACACTGAAGCTTTCTTT. Translation gives CASSPGAMNTEAFF.

The CDR3 DNA follows: TGCGCCAGCAGCTGGCAGGGGCCAGATACGCAGTATTTT. Translating it yields CASSWQGPDTQYF. The V call is TRBV5-1, the J call TRBJ2-3; a weak D match, TRBD1 (6 bases). Trimming stripped 3 bases from V and 4 bases from J, with 9 bases between. CDR3 length equals 13 residues. The V gene's germline CDR1 is SGHRS and CDR2 YFSETQ.

The J gene is TRBJ1-4, the V gene TRBV7-9; D gene unclear. This CDR3 is 13 amino acids long. V gave up 5 bases and J gave up 7 bases, with 11 bases separating them. Germline loops: CDR1 SEHNR, CDR2 FQNEAQ (reference sequence). CDR3 bases: TGTGCCAGCAGCCTTGAGCGAAGTGAAAAACTGTTTTTT. Residues: CASSLERSEKLFF.

The chain employs TRBV30 and TRBJ1-2, with 7 nucleotides matching TRBD1. Germline V lookup: CDR1 GTSNPN, CDR2 SVGIG (reference sequence). V shed 1 base and J 0 bases; nucleotides not matched to a gene: 2. The CDR3 is 14 residues long. CDR3 sequence reads: CAWSDQGANYGYTF. The CDR3 DNA reads as TGTGCCTGGAGTGACCAGGGGGCTAACTATGGCTACACCTTC.

The chain links TRBV6-1 to TRBJ2-1, with TRBD1 matching 10 bases. Trimming took 4 bases from V and 0 from J; bases not matched to a gene: 3. The CDR3 length is 16 residues. Germline assignment: CDR1 MNHNS and CDR2 SASEGT. CDR3 coding DNA: TGTGCCAGCAGTGGACAGGGGGCGAGCTCCTACAATGAGCAGTTCTTC. This gives the protein CASSGQGASSYNEQFF.

This chain uses TRBV6-2 or TRBV6-3 with TRBJ1-2, with 10 bases matching TRBD1. In germline, CDR1 is MNHEY, CDR2 SVGEGT. CDR3 size: 14 residues. The junction had 5 bases not matched to a gene; V was cut back by 5 bases and J by 5 bases. The CDR3 region has the DNA TGTGCCAGCAGTACCCGGACAGGGGGGTATGGCTACACCTTC. Translation: CASSTRTGGYGYTF.

The V and J genes are TRBV9 and TRBJ2-7; 9 bases align to TRBD1. The CDR3 spans 15 residues. CDR1 is SGDLS and CDR2 is YYNGEE in the germline V gene. The V and J ends lost 1 base and 4 bases, in that order; junction bases with no gene match: 6. CDR3 coding DNA: TGTGCCAGCAGCGTAAGTGACAGGGGGGCATACGAGCAGTACTTC. Translation: CASSVSDRGAYEQYF.

The V and J genes are TRBV6-5 and TRBJ2-3, with a tentative D call TRBD2 (6 bases). The V end lost 4 bases, the J end lost 2 bases, and 16 bases lay between the germline ends. Germline V CDR1 and CDR2: MNHEY, SVGAGI. CDR3 size: 16 residues. CDR3 sequence reads: CASSSYRPGDTDTQYF. The CDR3 nucleotides are TGTGCCAGCAGTTCCTATAGGCCGGGGGACACAGATACGCAGTATTTT.

As concerns this clone: An end of the junction does not agree with germline; a read error may underlie this. The chain combines TRBV12-3 or TRBV12-4 with TRBJ2-7; 11 bases fit TRBD2. This CDR3 has 12 residues. For the CDR3, the DNA is TGTGCCAGCAGTATAGCGGGAGGGCCAAAGTACTTC. Translation gives CASSIAGGPKYF.

The V call is TRBV3-1 (or the pseudogene TRBV3-2), the J call TRBJ1-4; possibly TRBD1 for D (5 bases). CDR3 size: 14 residues. V shed 0 bases and J shed 5 bases, with 7 bases lying between them. CDR1 and CDR2 (germline): LGHDT, YNNKEL (reference sequence). CDR3: CASSQETENEKLFF. The CDR3 nucleotides read TGTGCCAGCAGCCAAGAGACAGAAAATGAAAAACTGTTTTTT.